This T cell receptor (beta chain) was sequenced during a study of blood T cell repertoires in COVID-19. Study summary: The samples span acute and convalescent COVID-19 from the United States, Italy and Spain. Sample material is recorded as cDNA or gDNA derived from T cells, B-cell-depleted T cells, or PBMCs.

The CDR3 contains 13 residues. V dropped 6 bases and J dropped 0 bases, with 8 bases sitting between them. Authors' data handling: Estimation of nucleated cell counts was performed using reference gene primer amplification. Data came from immunoSEQ multiplex PCR; TCRdb stores just in-frame clones and leaves some out. D and trimming come from the DNA, and the V and J calls and clone size come from that table. The data hold over 250,000 clones, with 75% to 90% observed a single time. The sequencing input was peripheral blood. The origin of this receptor is a woman aged 70-85 years with acute or convalescent COVID-19. J is TRBJ1-2 and V is TRBV12-3 or TRBV12-4, with no clear D. The CDR3 sequence is CASRASANYGYTF. CDR3 nucleotides: TGTGCCAGCAGGGCTTCAGCTAACTATGGCTACACCTTC.